This T cell receptor (beta chain) was identified in a study of blood T cells in healthy people across ages. This clonotype was picked up one time. Primed by a sample-barcoded 5' primer and a J-beta primer mix, a second PCR proceeded for 7 to 11 cycles. Using its own MiXCR run on the 5' RACE reads, TCRdb lists one record per CDR3 protein. Altogether 750,000 to 950,000 distinct CDR3 sequences are present, about 53% being singletons, with the ten largest covering approximately 40%. Germline CDR1 reads SNHLY; CDR2 reads FYNNEI. The ends were cut back, 4 bases at V and 5 bases at J, with 12 bases in the middle. The CDR3 consists of 14 residues.

The receptor was derived from a man aged 80 or over in good health. Sequencing was performed on blood. The rearrangement joins TRBV2 to TRBJ1-5; D might be TRBD1 (5 bases). CDR3 sequence reads: CASSVGGGDQPQHF. The DNA for the CDR3 is TGTGCCAGCAGTGTAGGCGGAGGGGATCAGCCCCAGCATTTT.